A single sample gave rise to the 14 T cell receptor beta chains below, sequenced in a study of control samples from healthy donors and cancer patients. Produced via immunoSEQ multiplex PCR; TCRdb's table is partial and in-frame only. The sample holds around 150,000 clones, over 90% seen once. Sequences were obtained from blood. The receptors were sampled from a woman in her 30s in good health.

The chain links TRBV6-5 to TRBJ2-3; D is possibly TRBD2 (5 bases). Trimming shortened V by 4 bases and J by 0 bases, and 14 bases separated the two germline ends. CDR3 length: 16 amino acids. Germline assignment: CDR1 MNHEY and CDR2 SVGAGI. The chain's CDR3 is CASSLSGGISTDTQYF. CDR3 nucleotide sequence: TGTGCCAGCAGTTTAAGCGGAGGCATTAGCACAGATACGCAGTATTTT.

This sequence joins TRBV18 and TRBJ1-5; 10 bases match TRBD1. The CDR3 runs to 15 residues. Germline V lookup: CDR1 KGHSH, CDR2 LQKENI. Germline trimming cut 3 bases from V and 3 bases from J; bases unmatched to any gene: 2. The CDR3 is CASSPGTGDNQPQHF. Written as DNA, the CDR3 is TGTGCCAGCTCACCCGGGACAGGGGACAATCAGCCCCAGCATTTT.

The rearrangement uses TRBV18 and TRBJ1-1, with 11 positions matching TRBD1. CDR3 length: 14 amino acids. The trim removed 5 bases at V and 6 bases at J, leaving 5 bases unmatched. Per germline, CDR1 KGHSH and CDR2 LQKENI. CDR3 in amino acids: CASSGQGASAEAFF. The CDR3 DNA reads as TGTGCCAGCTCAGGACAGGGGGCGTCGGCTGAAGCTTTCTTT. Based on the CDR3 plus reference TRBV18 and TRBJ1-1, the full variable domain is NAGVMQNPRHLVRRRGQEARLRCSPMKGHSHVYWYRQLPEEGLKFMVYLQKENIIDESGMPKERFSAEFPKEGPSILRIQQVVRGDSAAYFCASSGQGASAEAFFGQGTRLTVV.

The chain couples TRBV11-1 to TRBJ1-1, with a possible D match to TRBD1 (6 bases). The CDR3 has 15 residues. Germline lookup yields CDR1 SGHAT and CDR2 FQDESV (reference sequence). The V and J ends lost 5 bases and 5 bases respectively, with 18 bases between them. The CDR3 protein is CASSDGTSGGTEAFF. CDR3 nucleotide sequence: TGTGCCAGCAGCGATGGGACATCTGGAGGGACTGAAGCTTTCTTT.

The chain has TRBV29-1 and TRBJ1-5; D gene ambiguous. Germline assignment: CDR1 SQVTM and CDR2 ANQGSEA. The CDR3 runs to 14 residues. Trimming removed 3 bases at V and 5 bases at J, with 14 bases between. This CDR3 reads CSVEAPREDQPQHF. CDR3 in DNA: TGCAGCGTTGAGGCTCCAAGAGAGGATCAGCCCCAGCATTTT.

The chain combines TRBV7-9 with TRBJ2-5, with a possible D match to TRBD2 (7 bases). Trimming stripped 1 base from V and 7 bases from J, with 22 bases between. Germline lookup yields CDR1 SEHNR and CDR2 FQNEAQ (reference sequence). The CDR3 totals 17 residues. The CDR3 nucleotides read TGTGCCAGCAGCTTAGTCAGGGGACTACTTCAAGAGACGACCCAGTACTTC. It codes for CASSLVRGLLQETTQYF.

The CDR3 nucleotides are TGTGCCAGCAGCTTAGCCGGGACAGGGAGCTCCTACAATGAGCAGTTCTTC. This encodes CASSLAGTGSSYNEQFF. The chain uses TRBV7-2 and TRBJ2-1; 9 positions match TRBD1. The CDR3 consists of 17 residues. V was clipped by 0 bases and J by 0 bases; unmatched bases: 3. CDR1 is SGHTA and CDR2 is FQGNSA in the germline V gene.

This chain joins TRBV6-6 and TRBJ1-5; weak D call: TRBD1 (5 bases). CDR3 length equals 16 residues. Trimming removed 7 bases at V and 0 bases at J, with 16 bases between. CDR1 and CDR2 from the germline V gene are MNHNY and SVGAGI (reference sequence). The DNA of the CDR3 is TGTGCCAGCACTGCCAGGGACCCCCGTAGCAATCAGCCCCAGCATTTT. Its translation is CASTARDPRSNQPQHF.

The V and J genes are TRBV7-2 and TRBJ2-1; D call uncertain. There are 16 residues in the CDR3. Looked up from germline, CDR1 is SGHTA and CDR2 is FQGNSA. The V end lost 1 base, the J end lost 1 base, and 11 bases lay between the germline ends. CDR3: CASSLEATLSYNEQFF. CDR3 DNA: TGTGCCAGCAGCTTAGAGGCGACCTTATCCTACAATGAGCAGTTCTTC.

The V and J genes are TRBV10-3 and TRBJ2-3, with TRBD1 matching 10 bases. With 2 bases clipped from V and 1 base from J, the junction kept 3 bases outside the gene matches. This CDR3 is 16 amino acids long. CDR1 is ENHRY and CDR2 is SYGVKD in the germline V gene. Here the CDR3 DNA reads TGTGCCATCAGTGAGGCCGGGACAGGGGGCACAGATACGCAGTATTTT. Translating gives CAISEAGTGGTDTQYF.

V gene TRBV6-5 combines with J gene TRBJ2-1, with D perhaps matching TRBD2 (5 bases). Per the germline V gene, CDR1 is MNHEY and CDR2 is SVGAGI. The CDR3 has 15 amino acids. V lost 6 bases, J lost 5 bases, and 17 bases lay in between. The CDR3, as DNA: TGTGCCAGCAGCCATGAAGCGGTCCATAACAATGAGCAGTTCTTC. It codes for CASSHEAVHNNEQFF.

The V call is TRBV10-2, the J call TRBJ1-5; possible D gene TRBD1, 5 bases. The ends were cut back, 0 bases at V and 6 bases at J, with 15 bases in the middle. Germline CDR1 WSHSY, CDR2 SAAADI. CDR3 length equals 16 residues. The CDR3 DNA reads TGCGCCAGCAGTGAGTCGGCAGGGAGGTTCCTTCAGCCCCAGCATTTT. Protein sequence: CASSESAGRFLQPQHF.

The chain carries TRBV5-1 and TRBJ2-1, with D possibly matching TRBD1 (5 bases). CDR3 size: 14 residues. V was pared by 7 bases and J by 5 bases, with 16 bases between. From germline, CDR1 is SGHRS and CDR2 YFSETQ. CDR3 protein: CASQDIPRNNEQFF. CDR3 DNA: TGCGCCAGCCAGGACATCCCACGGAACAATGAGCAGTTCTTC.

This chain joins TRBV30 and TRBJ1-5; 10 bases fit TRBD1. V lost 5 bases and J lost 6; bases outside the gene matches: 4. The germline V gene encodes CDR1 GTSNPN and CDR2 SVGIG (reference sequence). The CDR3 is 13 amino acids. CDR3: CAWGTGVGQPQHF. CDR3 nucleotides: TGTGCCTGGGGGACAGGGGTAGGTCAGCCCCAGCATTTT. The full variable domain, rest sourced from reference TRBV30 and TRBJ1-5, is SQTIHQWPATLVQPVGSPLSLECTVEGTSNPNLYWYRQAAGRGLQLLFYSVGIGQISSEVPQNLSASRPQDRQFILSSKKLLLSDSGFYLCAWGTGVGQPQHFGDGTRLSIL.